Shown below are 8 T cell receptor beta chains from a single sample sequenced in a study of identical twins. MiXCR, run by TCRdb on the 5' RACE reads, gives a single entry per CDR3 protein. Altogether hundreds of thousands of distinct CDR3 sequences are present, 10% to 15% being singletons, with the ten largest covering roughly 1.5%. The same data also contributed to another study, on yellow fever vaccine responses in identical twins.

Sequenced material: PBMCs. Every receptor here comes from a woman aged 18-29 years in good health.

The chain has TRBV29-1 and TRBJ2-1; maybe TRBD1 (5 bases). V was pared by 6 bases and J by 0 bases, with 9 bases between. The CDR3 is made up of 13 amino acids. Germline V CDR1 and CDR2: SQVTM, ANQGSEA. In DNA form, the CDR3 reads TGCAGCGTAGGACACGCCTCCTACAATGAGCAGTTCTTC. Translating gives CSVGHASYNEQFF.

This rearrangement joins TRBV20-1 to TRBJ2-7; D is perhaps TRBD2 (6 bases). The V end was cut by 0 bases, the J end by 4 bases, with 22 bases between. In germline, CDR1 is DFQATT, CDR2 SNEGSKA (reference sequence). The CDR3 has 17 amino acids. DNA of the CDR3: TGCAGTGCTAGAGATAAAGGACTATCACGGAGCGTTTACGAGCAGTACTTC. Residues: CSARDKGLSRSVYEQYF.

The V call is TRBV14, the J call TRBJ1-1, with D tentatively TRBD1 (6 bases). Germline V gene data show CDR1 as SGHDN and CDR2 as FVKESK. The CDR3 is 14 residues long. V was pared by 2 bases and J by 1 base, with 8 bases between. CDR3 region: CASSQRQANTEAFF. The CDR3 region has the DNA TGTGCCAGCAGCCAACGACAGGCGAACACTGAAGCTTTCTTT.

This clonotype was seen a handful of times. The V call is TRBV20-1, the J call TRBJ2-7; TRBD1 or TRBD2 may be the D gene (5 bases each). Trimming removed 6 bases at V and 7 bases at J, with 13 bases between. The CDR3 loop spans 11 amino acids. Looked up from germline, CDR1 is DFQATT and CDR2 is SNEGSKA (reference sequence). The CDR3, as DNA: TGCAGTGCAAGGGGCTCGGGAGAGCAGTACGTC. Residues: CSARGSGEQYV.

This clonotype was found many times. The rearrangement links TRBV12-3 or TRBV12-4 to TRBJ1-5; 9 nucleotides agree with TRBD1. CDR3 length equals 13 residues. V dropped 8 bases and J dropped 6; count of bases not matched to a gene: 5. Here the CDR3 DNA reads TGTGCCAGCGGGGACAGGGAGGTTCAGCCCCAGCATTTT. It specifies CASGDREVQPQHF.

This sequence joins TRBV7-9 and TRBJ2-3; D gene uncertain. Germline loops: CDR1 SEHNR, CDR2 FQNEAQ (reference sequence). The CDR3 has 10 residues. V was shortened by 8 bases and J by 5 bases, with 5 bases between the two germline ends. Here the CDR3 DNA reads TGTGCCAGCGAGAGAGATACGCAGTATTTT. Its protein is CASERDTQYF.

This clonotype has ten or more counts. V usage is TRBV5-1 and J usage is TRBJ2-3, with 9 positions matching TRBD1. In germline, CDR1 is SGHRS, CDR2 YFSETQ. This CDR3 spans 14 amino acids. The junction had 5 bases not matched to a gene; V was cut back by 4 bases and J by 5 bases. CDR3 sequence: CASSRDREGDTQYF. CDR3 DNA sequence: TGCGCCAGCAGCCGGGACAGGGAGGGAGATACGCAGTATTTT.

This rearrangement joins TRBV7-8 to TRBJ2-7, with D perhaps matching TRBD1 or TRBD2 (5 bases each). Germline CDR1 reads SGHVS; CDR2 reads FQNEAQ. Trimming cost V 1 base and J 2 bases, with 9 bases left between them. The length of the CDR3 is 14 residues. The CDR3 sequence: CASSLGDPTYEQYF. CDR3 in DNA: TGTGCCAGCAGCTTAGGGGACCCGACCTACGAGCAGTACTTC.